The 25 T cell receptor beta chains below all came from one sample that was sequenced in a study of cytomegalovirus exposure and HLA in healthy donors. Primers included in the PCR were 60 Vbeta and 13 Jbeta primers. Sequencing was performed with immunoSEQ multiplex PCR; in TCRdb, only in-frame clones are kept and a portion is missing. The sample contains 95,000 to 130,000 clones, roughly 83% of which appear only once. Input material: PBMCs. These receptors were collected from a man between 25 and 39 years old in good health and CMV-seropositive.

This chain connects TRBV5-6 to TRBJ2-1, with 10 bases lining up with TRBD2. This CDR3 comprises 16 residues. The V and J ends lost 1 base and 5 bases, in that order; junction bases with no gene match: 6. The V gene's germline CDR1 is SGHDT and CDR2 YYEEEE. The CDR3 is CASSLSGTSAHNEQFF. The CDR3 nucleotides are TGTGCCAGCAGCTTGAGCGGGACTAGCGCTCACAATGAGCAGTTCTTC.

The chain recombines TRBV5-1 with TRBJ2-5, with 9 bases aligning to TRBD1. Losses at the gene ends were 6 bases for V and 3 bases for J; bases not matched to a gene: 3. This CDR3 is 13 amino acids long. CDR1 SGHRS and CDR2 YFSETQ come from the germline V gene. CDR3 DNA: TGCGCCAGCACCGGGACAGGGAAAGAGACCCAGTACTTC. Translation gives CASTGTGKETQYF.

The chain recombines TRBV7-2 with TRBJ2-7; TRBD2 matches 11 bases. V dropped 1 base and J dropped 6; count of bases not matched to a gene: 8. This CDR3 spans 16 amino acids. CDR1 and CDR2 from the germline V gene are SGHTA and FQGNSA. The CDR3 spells CASSLGKTSGILEQYF. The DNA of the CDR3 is TGTGCCAGCAGCTTAGGAAAGACTAGCGGGATTCTCGAGCAGTACTTC.

In DNA form, the CDR3 reads TGTGCCAGCAGCTTATCGGTTTACGAGCAGTACTTC. Translating it yields CASSLSVYEQYF. The V gene is TRBV7-9, the J gene TRBJ2-7; D is ambiguous. V was pared by 2 bases and J by 4 bases, with 6 bases between. CDR3 length equals 12 residues. CDR1 and CDR2 from the germline V gene are SEHNR and FQNEAQ (reference sequence).

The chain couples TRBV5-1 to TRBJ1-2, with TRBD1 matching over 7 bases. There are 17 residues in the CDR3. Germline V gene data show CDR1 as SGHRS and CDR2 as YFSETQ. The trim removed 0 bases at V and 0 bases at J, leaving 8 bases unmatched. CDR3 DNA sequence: TGCGCCAGCAGCTTGGCAGGGGGACAGCAAGCTAACTATGGCTACACCTTC. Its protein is CASSLAGGQQANYGYTF.

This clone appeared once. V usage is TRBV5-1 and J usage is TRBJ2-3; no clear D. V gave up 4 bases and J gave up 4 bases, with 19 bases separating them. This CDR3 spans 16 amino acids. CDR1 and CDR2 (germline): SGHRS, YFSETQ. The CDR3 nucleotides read TGCGCCAGCAGCCCACCCCCGGGTCCGACGGCAGATACGCAGTATTTT. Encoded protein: CASSPPPGPTADTQYF.

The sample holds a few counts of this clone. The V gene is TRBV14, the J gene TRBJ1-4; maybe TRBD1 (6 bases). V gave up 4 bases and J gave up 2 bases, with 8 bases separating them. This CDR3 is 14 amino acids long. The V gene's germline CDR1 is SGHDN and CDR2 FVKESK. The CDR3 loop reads CASSRDTTNEKLFF. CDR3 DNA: TGTGCCAGCAGCCGGGACACCACTAATGAAAAACTGTTTTTT.

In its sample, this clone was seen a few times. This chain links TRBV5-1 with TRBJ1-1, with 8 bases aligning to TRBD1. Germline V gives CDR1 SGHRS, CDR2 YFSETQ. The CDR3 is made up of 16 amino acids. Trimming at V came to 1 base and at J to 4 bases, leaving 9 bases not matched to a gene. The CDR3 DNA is TGCGCCAGCAGCTTGTTACAGGGGGGAGTTGGCACTGAAGCTTTCTTT. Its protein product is CASSLLQGGVGTEAFF.

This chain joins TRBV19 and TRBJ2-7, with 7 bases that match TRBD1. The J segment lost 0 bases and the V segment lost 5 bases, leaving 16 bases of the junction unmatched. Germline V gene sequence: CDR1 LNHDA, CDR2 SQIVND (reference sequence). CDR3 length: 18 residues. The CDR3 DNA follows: TGTGCCAGTAGTCGGACAGGCGTTTCCAGACCCGACTCCTACGAGCAGTACTTC. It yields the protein CASSRTGVSRPDSYEQYF.

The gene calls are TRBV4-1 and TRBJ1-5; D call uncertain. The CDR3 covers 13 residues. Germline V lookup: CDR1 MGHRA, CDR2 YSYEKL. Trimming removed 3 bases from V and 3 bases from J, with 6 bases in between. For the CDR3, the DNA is TGCGCCAGCAGCCAGAGGGTCAATCAGCCCCAGCATTTT. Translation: CASSQRVNQPQHF.

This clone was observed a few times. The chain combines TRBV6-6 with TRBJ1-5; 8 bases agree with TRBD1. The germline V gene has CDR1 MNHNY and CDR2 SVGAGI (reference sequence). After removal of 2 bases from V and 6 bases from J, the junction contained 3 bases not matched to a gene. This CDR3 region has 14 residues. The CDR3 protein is CASSYARGLQPQHF. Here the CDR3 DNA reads TGTGCCAGCAGTTACGCCAGGGGGCTTCAGCCCCAGCATTTT.

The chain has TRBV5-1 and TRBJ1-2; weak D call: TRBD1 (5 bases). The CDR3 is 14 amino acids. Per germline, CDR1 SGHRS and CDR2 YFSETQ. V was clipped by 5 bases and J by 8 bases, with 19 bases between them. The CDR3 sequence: CASRDGHRLSGYTF. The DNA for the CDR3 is TGCGCCAGCAGGGACGGGCACAGGCTGTCGGGCTACACCTTC. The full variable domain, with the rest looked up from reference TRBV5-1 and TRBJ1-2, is KAGVTQTPRYLIKTRGQQVTLSCSPISGHRSVSWYQQTPGQGLQFLFEYFSETQRNKGNFPGRFSGRQFSNSRSEMNVSTLELGDSALYLCASRDGHRLSGYTFGSGTRLTVV.

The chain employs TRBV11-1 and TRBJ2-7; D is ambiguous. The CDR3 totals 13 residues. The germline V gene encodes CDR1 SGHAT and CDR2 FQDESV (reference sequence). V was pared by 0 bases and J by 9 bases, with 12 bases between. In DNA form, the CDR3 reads TGTGCCAGCAGCTTAGCCTGGGCGACCGTGCAGTACTTC. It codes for CASSLAWATVQYF.

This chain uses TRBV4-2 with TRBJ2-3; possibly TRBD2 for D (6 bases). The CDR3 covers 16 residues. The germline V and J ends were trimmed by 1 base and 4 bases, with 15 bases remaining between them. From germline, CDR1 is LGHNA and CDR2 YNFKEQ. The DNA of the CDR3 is TGTGCCAGCAGCCAAGGGATTCGCTCGGGGGCAGATACGCAGTATTTT. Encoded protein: CASSQGIRSGADTQYF.

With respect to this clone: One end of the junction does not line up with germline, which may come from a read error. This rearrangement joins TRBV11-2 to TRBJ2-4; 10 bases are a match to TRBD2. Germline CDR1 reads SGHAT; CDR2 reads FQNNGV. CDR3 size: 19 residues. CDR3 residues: CASSLYRLAGEGGKNSQYF. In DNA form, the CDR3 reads TGTGCCAGCAGCTTATATAGGCTAGCGGGAGAGGGAGGCAAAAACAGTCAGTACTTC.

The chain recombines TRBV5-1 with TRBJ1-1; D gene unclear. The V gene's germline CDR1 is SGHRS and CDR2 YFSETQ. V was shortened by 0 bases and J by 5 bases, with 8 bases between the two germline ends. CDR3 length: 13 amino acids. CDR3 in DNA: TGCGCCAGCAGCTTGGGCCGAACAACTGAAGCTTTCTTT. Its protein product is CASSLGRTTEAFF.

The CDR3: CASSQAEKLFF. The CDR3 region has the DNA TGTGCCAGCAGCCAAGCAGAAAAACTGTTTTTT. J is TRBJ1-4 and V is TRBV4-2; D not certain. The CDR3 consists of 11 residues. Germline V gene data show CDR1 as LGHNA and CDR2 as YNFKEQ. Trimming cost V 1 base and J 8 bases, with 2 bases left between them.

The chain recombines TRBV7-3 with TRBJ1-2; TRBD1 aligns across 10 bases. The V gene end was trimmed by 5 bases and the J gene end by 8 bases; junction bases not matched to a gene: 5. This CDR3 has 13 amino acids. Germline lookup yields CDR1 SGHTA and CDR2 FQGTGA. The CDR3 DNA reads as TGTGCCAGCAGCCAGACAGGGGGCAGGGGCTACACCTTC. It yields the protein CASSQTGGRGYTF.

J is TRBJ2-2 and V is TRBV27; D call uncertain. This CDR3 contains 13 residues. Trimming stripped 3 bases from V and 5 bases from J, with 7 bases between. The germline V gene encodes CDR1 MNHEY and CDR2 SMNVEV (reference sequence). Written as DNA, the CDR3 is TGTGCCAGCAGTTTCTTAGATACCGGGGAGCTGTTTTTT. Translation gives CASSFLDTGELFF.

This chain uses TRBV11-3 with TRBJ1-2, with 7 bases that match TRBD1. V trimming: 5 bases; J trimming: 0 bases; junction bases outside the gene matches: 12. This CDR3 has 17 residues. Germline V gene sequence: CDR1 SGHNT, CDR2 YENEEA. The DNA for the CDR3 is TGTGCCAGCAGCAAAAGGGTGGACAGGACCTCTAACTATGGCTACACCTTC. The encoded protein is CASSKRVDRTSNYGYTF. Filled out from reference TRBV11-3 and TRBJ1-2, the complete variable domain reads EAGVVQSPRYKIIEKKQPVAFWCNPISGHNTLYWYLQNLGQGPELLIRYENEEAVDDSQLPKDRFSAERLKGVDSTLKIQPAELGDSAVYLCASSKRVDRTSNYGYTFGSGTRLTVV.

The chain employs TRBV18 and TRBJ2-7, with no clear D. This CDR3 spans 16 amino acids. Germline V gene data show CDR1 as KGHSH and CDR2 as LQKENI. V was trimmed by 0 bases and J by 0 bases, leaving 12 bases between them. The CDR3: CASSPPDPPGSYEQYF. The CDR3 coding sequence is TGTGCCAGCTCACCACCAGACCCACCGGGCTCCTACGAGCAGTACTTC. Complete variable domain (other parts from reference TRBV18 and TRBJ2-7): NAGVMQNPRHLVRRRGQEARLRCSPMKGHSHVYWYRQLPEEGLKFMVYLQKENIIDESGMPKERFSAEFPKEGPSILRIQQVVRGDSAAYFCASSPPDPPGSYEQYFGPGTRLTVT.

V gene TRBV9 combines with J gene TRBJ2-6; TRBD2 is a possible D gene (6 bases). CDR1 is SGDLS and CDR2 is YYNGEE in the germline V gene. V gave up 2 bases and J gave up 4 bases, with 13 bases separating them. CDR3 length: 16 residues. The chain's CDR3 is CASSVGGAHGANVLTF. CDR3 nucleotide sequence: TGTGCCAGCAGCGTGGGCGGGGCCCACGGGGCCAACGTCCTGACTTTC.

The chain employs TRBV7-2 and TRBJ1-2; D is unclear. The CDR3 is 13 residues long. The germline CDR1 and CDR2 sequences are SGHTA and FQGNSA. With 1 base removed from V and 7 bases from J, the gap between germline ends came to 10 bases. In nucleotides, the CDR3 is TGTGCCAGCAGCTTAGTTAGTTTGAGTGGCTACACCTTC. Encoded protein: CASSLVSLSGYTF.

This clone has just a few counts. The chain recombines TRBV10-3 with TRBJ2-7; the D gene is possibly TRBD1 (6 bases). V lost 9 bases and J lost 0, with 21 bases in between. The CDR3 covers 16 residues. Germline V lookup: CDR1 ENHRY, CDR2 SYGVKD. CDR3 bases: TGTGCCATAGACGCCCGGACAGATAAGAGCTCCTACGAGCAGTACTTC. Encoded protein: CAIDARTDKSSYEQYF.

The CDR3 reads CASSWVAGGLYEQYF. The CDR3 DNA sequence: TGTGCCAGCAGTTGGGTAGCAGGAGGGCTCTACGAGCAGTACTTC. V gene TRBV2 combines with J gene TRBJ2-7; maybe TRBD2 (6 bases). This CDR3 region has 15 residues. The V gene's germline CDR1 is SNHLY and CDR2 FYNNEI. Between the trimmed V and J ends, which lost 5 bases and 3 bases, there was a span of 17 bases.